One sample yielded the 27 T cell receptor beta chains listed below, sequenced in a study of blood T cell repertoires in COVID-19. TCRdb's table, derived via immunoSEQ multiplex PCR, lists solely in-frame clones and lacks some. The repertoire holds around 70,000 clones, about four fifths seen once, with about 4.8% in the top ten. The sequencing sample was made of peripheral blood. Receptors originate from a woman older than 75 with active or convalescent COVID-19.

Regarding this clone: The same CDR3 is also encoded by other DNA sequences in this sample. The rearrangement uses TRBV2 and TRBJ2-2, with TRBD2 matching 8 bases. The CDR3 extends over 17 amino acids. Germline assignment: CDR1 SNHLY and CDR2 FYNNEI. CDR3 nucleotides: TGTCCCACCCCCCGGGCCGGGGGGGGCGTGGACACCGGGGAGCTGTTTTTT. Amino acids: CPTPRAGGGVDTGELFF.

Only a few counts were recorded for this clone. The chain joins TRBV5-6 to TRBJ1-1; D gene uncertain. The V gene's germline CDR1 is SGHDT and CDR2 YYEEEE. V dropped 2 bases and J dropped 0 bases, with 14 bases sitting between them. The CDR3 loop spans 16 amino acids. This chain's CDR3 is CASSFSEVRVNTEAFF. CDR3 sequence (DNA): TGTGCCAGCAGCTTTAGTGAAGTTCGGGTGAACACTGAAGCTTTCTTT. The full variable domain, with the rest looked up from reference TRBV5-6 and TRBJ1-1, is DAGVTQSPTHLIKTRGQQVTLRCSPKSGHDTVSWYQQALGQGPQFIFQYYEEEERQRGNFPDRFSGHQFPNYSSELNVNALLLGDSALYLCASSFSEVRVNTEAFFGQGTRLTVV.

This clone was counted once. This chain connects TRBV7-9 to TRBJ2-6, with 11 bases identical to TRBD1. V was clipped by 9 bases and J by 1 base; unmatched bases: 5. This CDR3 has 16 amino acids. Germline CDR1 reads SEHNR; CDR2 reads FQNEAQ (reference sequence). The CDR3 region has the DNA TGTGCCAGGCCGGGACAGGGGGTTTCTGGGGCCAACGTCCTGACTTTC. This sequence encodes CARPGQGVSGANVLTF.

The rearrangement uses TRBV27 and TRBJ1-1, with 7 bases aligning to TRBD1. Losses at the gene ends were 3 bases for V and 7 bases for J; bases not matched to a gene: 2. There are 12 residues in the CDR3. CDR1 is MNHEY and CDR2 is SMNVEV in the germline V gene (reference sequence). The CDR3 region has the DNA TGTGCCAGCAGTTTGACAGGGAATGAAGCTTTCTTT. This sequence encodes CASSLTGNEAFF.

This chain connects TRBV7-9 to TRBJ1-4, with a weak D call TRBD1 (5 bases). Germline CDR1 reads SEHNR; CDR2 reads FQNEAQ (reference sequence). There are 14 residues in the CDR3. The V end lost 5 bases, the J end lost 3 bases, and 10 bases lay between the germline ends. CDR3 in amino acids: CASSPRGANEKLFF. The CDR3 nucleotides are TGTGCCAGCAGCCCTCGGGGGGCTAATGAAAAACTGTTTTTT.

This clone was counted between two and nine times. The chain is built from TRBV5-4 and TRBJ2-7; D possibly corresponds to TRBD1 (6 bases). The CDR3 sequence is 14 residues long. V shed 0 bases and J shed 3 bases, with 10 bases lying between them. The germline V gene encodes CDR1 SGHNT and CDR2 YYREEE (reference sequence). The CDR3 DNA reads TGTGCCAGCAGCTTGGCAGGGGCCAGCTACGAGCAGTACTTC. Encoded protein: CASSLAGASYEQYF. The complete variable domain, with remaining parts taken from reference TRBV5-4 and TRBJ2-7, reads ETGVTQSPTHLIKTRGQQVTLRCSSQSGHNTVSWYQQALGQGPQFIFQYYREEENGRGNFPPRFSGLQFPNYSSELNVNALELDDSALYLCASSLAGASYEQYFGPGTRLTVT.

The chain uses TRBV7-2 and TRBJ1-2, with 8 positions matching TRBD1. V shed 1 base, J shed 8 bases, and the junction held 6 bases outside the gene matches. CDR1 SGHTA and CDR2 FQGNSA come from the germline V gene. This CDR3 contains 14 residues. In DNA form, the CDR3 reads TGTGCCAGCAGCTTAGAGGCAGGGACAGGAGGCTACACCTTC. Its translation is CASSLEAGTGGYTF.

This chain joins TRBV18 and TRBJ2-1; TRBD2 matches at 11 bases. Germline V gives CDR1 KGHSH, CDR2 LQKENI. J lost 3 bases, V lost 6 bases, and 4 bases had no gene match. The CDR3 contains 15 residues. CDR3 DNA: TGTGCCAGCTCCCTTAGCGGGGGGGGCTACAATGAGCAGTTCTTC. Protein product: CASSLSGGGYNEQFF. The full variable domain, with the rest looked up from reference TRBV18 and TRBJ2-1, is NAGVMQNPRHLVRRRGQEARLRCSPMKGHSHVYWYRQLPEEGLKFMVYLQKENIIDESGMPKERFSAEFPKEGPSILRIQQVVRGDSAAYFCASSLSGGGYNEQFFGPGTRLTVL.

This sequence joins TRBV27 and TRBJ2-1; 8 nucleotides line up with TRBD2. Germline V gene sequence: CDR1 MNHEY, CDR2 SMNVEV (reference sequence). The CDR3 contains 15 residues. Trimming at V came to 5 bases and at J to 4 bases, leaving 7 bases not matched to a gene. CDR3 bases: TGTGCCAGCAGTAGCGGGAGAGCGGATTACAATGAGCAGTTCTTC. It yields the protein CASSSGRADYNEQFF.

The rearrangement links TRBV9 to TRBJ1-3, with TRBD1 identical over 8 bases. The CDR3 consists of 14 residues. Unmatched junction bases numbered 3, after V lost 3 bases and J lost 4 bases. The germline CDR1 and CDR2 sequences are SGDLS and YYNGEE. The CDR3 DNA is TGTGCCAGCAGCGCGGGGACAGGCGGAAACACCATATATTTT. This translates into CASSAGTGGNTIYF. The full variable domain, completed using reference TRBV9 and TRBJ1-3, is DSGVTQTPKHLITATGQRVTLRCSPRSGDLSVYWYQQSLDQGLQFLIQYYNGEERAKGNILERFSAQQFPDLHSELNLSSLELGDSALYFCASSAGTGGNTIYFGEGSWLTVV.

The V and J genes are TRBV6-5 and TRBJ2-1; 9 positions agree with TRBD1. V shed 7 bases, J shed 2 bases, and the junction held 3 bases outside the gene matches. CDR1 is MNHEY, CDR2 SVGAGI, per germline. CDR3 length: 14 residues. CDR3 coding DNA: TGTGCCAGCACCAGGACAGGGGCCTACAATGAGCAGTTCTTC. This sequence encodes CASTRTGAYNEQFF.

This chain joins TRBV6-5 and TRBJ1-1; the match to TRBD1 covers 7 bases. V was pared by 2 bases and J by 0 bases, with 3 bases of the junction left unmatched. This CDR3 has 15 residues. Germline V CDR1 and CDR2: MNHEY, SVGAGI. This chain's CDR3 is CASSYLQGMNTEAFF. The CDR3 DNA sequence: TGTGCCAGCAGTTACCTACAGGGGATGAACACTGAAGCTTTCTTT.

The count of this clone is one. V and J are TRBV7-2 and TRBJ2-2; 8 bases are shared with TRBD2. With 2 bases clipped from V and 6 bases from J, the junction kept 2 bases outside the gene matches. The CDR3 has 14 residues. Germline V gives CDR1 SGHTA, CDR2 FQGNSA. The CDR3 loop reads CASSLLAGSGELFF. In nucleotides, the CDR3 is TGTGCCAGCAGCTTACTAGCGGGTTCCGGGGAGCTGTTTTTT. Combining the CDR3 with reference TRBV7-2 and TRBJ2-2 gives the whole variable domain GAGVSQSPSNKVTEKGKDVELRCDPISGHTALYWYRQSLGQGLEFLIYFQGNSAPDKSGLPSDRFSAERTGGSVSTLTIQRTQQEDSAVYLCASSLLAGSGELFFGEGSRLTVL.

This clone was observed a handful of times. V usage is TRBV6-2 or TRBV6-3 and J usage is TRBJ1-2; D call uncertain. Germline CDR1 reads MNHEY; CDR2 reads SVGEGT. This CDR3 is 15 amino acids long. V shed 6 bases and J shed 2 bases, with 16 bases lying between them. CDR3 sequence (DNA): TGTGCCAGCAGCATTTGGGCATCCGGCAACTATGGCTACACCTTC. Translated: CASSIWASGNYGYTF.

The V call is TRBV2, the J call TRBJ2-3; TRBD2 matches 7 bases. The germline V gene encodes CDR1 SNHLY and CDR2 FYNNEI. V dropped 1 base and J dropped 3; count of bases not matched to a gene: 4. This CDR3 is 15 amino acids long. Written as DNA, the CDR3 is TGTGCCAGCAGTGAAGGGGACTATAGAACAGATACGCAGTATTTT. As protein: CASSEGDYRTDTQYF.

This chain joins TRBV6-2 or TRBV6-3 and TRBJ2-3; TRBD2 matches at 10 bases. CDR1 MNHEY and CDR2 SVGEGT come from the germline V gene. The CDR3 sequence is 16 residues long. The V gene end was trimmed by 0 bases and the J gene end by 7 bases; junction bases not matched to a gene: 7. The CDR3, as DNA: TGTGCCAGCAGTTACTCGATGAGCGGGGGGGCAAATACGCAGTATTTT. This sequence encodes CASSYSMSGGANTQYF.

The chain has TRBV3-1 (or the pseudogene TRBV3-2) and TRBJ2-3, with D tentatively TRBD2 (5 bases). The ends were cut back, 3 bases at V and 2 bases at J, with 12 bases in the middle. The CDR3 contains 15 residues. The germline CDR1 and CDR2 sequences are LGHDT and YNNKEL (reference sequence). CDR3 in amino acids: CASSQGVGDTDTQYF. The DNA for the CDR3 is TGTGCCAGCAGCCAGGGCGTCGGGGACACAGATACGCAGTATTTT.

The chain links TRBV10-2 to TRBJ2-1, with 10 bases identical to TRBD2. V gave up 6 bases and J gave up 1 base; unmatched junction bases: 12. The CDR3 sequence is 18 residues long. CDR1 and CDR2 (germline): WSHSY, SAAADI. CDR3 in amino acids: CASREKRLAGSSYNEQFF. The CDR3 DNA reads TGCGCCAGCAGGGAAAAGCGACTAGCGGGCTCTTCCTACAATGAGCAGTTCTTC.

The rearrangement links TRBV24-1 to TRBJ2-5, with 7 bases matching TRBD1. Per the germline V gene, CDR1 is KGHDR and CDR2 is SFDVKD. After removal of 2 bases from V and 5 bases from J, the junction contained 7 bases not matched to a gene. CDR3 length: 15 amino acids. CDR3 in amino acids: CATSDSTGWRETQYF. In DNA form, the CDR3 reads TGTGCCACCAGTGATTCGACAGGGTGGAGGGAGACCCAGTACTTC.

The chain is built from TRBV28 and TRBJ2-3, with 8 bases matching TRBD2. CDR3 size: 17 residues. J lost 2 bases, V lost 1 base, and 8 bases had no gene match. In germline, CDR1 is MDHEN, CDR2 SYDVKM. The CDR3 spells CASSLSQAGVATDTQYF. CDR3 nucleotide sequence: TGTGCCAGCAGTTTATCCCAAGCGGGGGTTGCCACAGATACGCAGTATTTT. The variable domain in full, completed from reference TRBV28 and TRBJ2-3, reads DVKVTQSSRYLVKRTGEKVFLECVQDMDHENMFWYRQDPGLGLRLIYFSYDVKMKEKGDIPEGYSVSREKKERFSLILESASTNQTSMYLCASSLSQAGVATDTQYFGPGTRLTVL.

This clone came up once. The rearrangement joins TRBV2 to TRBJ2-2; the D is unclear. Germline V gene sequence: CDR1 SNHLY, CDR2 FYNNEI. CDR3 length: 15 residues. Trimming removed 0 bases from V and 4 bases from J, with 9 bases in between. The CDR3 loop is CASSEAIGGTGELFF. The DNA for the CDR3 is TGTGCCAGCAGTGAAGCGATCGGCGGCACCGGGGAGCTGTTTTTT.

This chain joins TRBV28 and TRBJ1-2; TRBD1 matches 7 bases. Trimming took 7 bases from V and 7 from J; bases not matched to a gene: 9. CDR3 length equals 13 residues. CDR1 MDHEN and CDR2 SYDVKM come from the germline V gene. The CDR3 sequence is CASTGTADRGYTF. The CDR3 DNA is TGTGCCAGCACCGGGACAGCCGATCGTGGCTACACCTTC.

CDR3 residues: CASSLAGANEQFF. CDR3 DNA sequence: TGTGCCAGCAGCTTAGCAGGGGCCAATGAGCAGTTCTTC. The chain recombines TRBV7-2 with TRBJ2-1; a weak D match, TRBD1 (5 bases). The CDR3 is 13 residues long. V was clipped by 0 bases and J by 6 bases, with 6 bases between them. Germline CDR1 SGHTA, CDR2 FQGNSA.

The chain carries TRBV7-2 and TRBJ1-2; D unclear. CDR1 is SGHTA and CDR2 is FQGNSA in the germline V gene. With 2 bases removed from V and 0 bases from J, the gap between germline ends came to 10 bases. CDR3 length equals 15 residues. CDR3 region: CASSLSGATNYGYTF. CDR3 nucleotide sequence: TGTGCCAGCAGCTTATCGGGAGCCACTAACTATGGCTACACCTTC.

The V and J genes are TRBV7-7 and TRBJ2-7, with D possibly TRBD1 on 7 matching bases. This CDR3 has 15 amino acids. Between the trimmed V and J ends, which lost 1 base and 1 base, there was a span of 11 bases. Germline V gene lookup returns CDR1 SSHAT and CDR2 FNYEAQ (reference sequence). CDR3 bases: TGTGCCAGCAGCTTAGACGCAGGGGGGTCCTACGAGCAGTACTTC. Translating it yields CASSLDAGGSYEQYF.

This clone was counted between two and nine times. This chain joins TRBV7-9 and TRBJ2-7; the D is unclear. The germline V and J ends were trimmed by 4 bases and 7 bases, with 11 bases remaining between them. CDR1 SEHNR and CDR2 FQNEAQ come from the germline V gene (reference sequence). This CDR3 has 12 residues. The chain's CDR3 is CASSYSFQEQYF. The CDR3 nucleotides are TGTGCCAGCAGCTACAGTTTCCAAGAGCAGTACTTC.

This chain's CDR3 is CASSLLSGRSGELFF. CDR3 DNA sequence: TGTGCCAGCAGTTTGCTTAGCGGGAGATCCGGGGAGCTGTTTTTT. V and J are TRBV27 and TRBJ2-2; TRBD2 matches at 9 bases. CDR1 is MNHEY and CDR2 is SMNVEV in the germline V gene (reference sequence). Trimming removed 3 bases from V and 6 bases from J; junction bases left unmatched: 5. The CDR3 runs 15 residues.